A selection of T cell receptor beta chains follows, all from one sample in a study of blood T cells in healthy people across ages. TCRdb reprocessed the 5' RACE reads via MiXCR and lists one record per CDR3 protein. This table holds 1.2 million to 1.5 million distinct CDR3 sequences, around 39% found once. Material for sequencing was blood. These receptors were collected from a woman younger than 35 in good health. Each CDR3 is given with its conserved first and last residue. D genes are given only for firm matches. Where a row states a size, it is once, few, many or the class of an expanded clone; other rows omit it.

size	J	V	D	CDR3	DNA
few	TRBJ2-5	TRBV10-1	NA	CASSESTYQETQYF	TGCGCCAGCAGTGAGTCGACCTACCAAGAGACCCAGTACTTC
NA	TRBJ2-7	TRBV6-2/TRBV6-3	TRBD2	CASSYAWGGEQYF	TGTGCCAGCAGTTACGCCTGGGGGGGCGAGCAGTACTTC
NA	TRBJ2-4	TRBV11-2	NA	CASSLDPRIQYF	TGTGCCAGCAGCTTAGACCCCCGCATTCAGTACTTC
many	TRBJ2-7	TRBV27	NA	CASSFLGGAYNEQYF	TGTGCCAGCAGTTTTTTGGGGGGCGCCTACAATGAGCAGTACTTC
few	TRBJ1-2	TRBV7-9	NA	CASSPDRSRANYGYTF	TGTGCCAGCAGTCCCGACAGGTCCAGAGCCAACTATGGCTACACCTTC
NA	TRBJ2-1	TRBV20-1	NA	CSASQWESSYNEQFF	TGCAGTGCTAGTCAGTGGGAGAGCTCCTACAATGAGCAGTTCTTC
NA	TRBJ1-3	TRBV20-1	NA	CSVSDPFSGNTIYF	TGCAGTGTTAGCGACCCCTTCTCTGGAAACACCATATATTTT
NA	TRBJ2-7	TRBV20-1	TRBD2	CSARIVREGEQYF	TGCAGTGCTAGAATTGTGCGGGAGGGCGAGCAGTACTTC
many	TRBJ2-1	TRBV29-1	TRBD1	CSVGQGVRSEQFF	TGCAGCGTGGGACAGGGGGTTCGGAGTGAGCAGTTCTTC
NA	TRBJ1-2	TRBV2	TRBD1	CASGQDVANYGYTF	TGTGCCAGCGGACAGGACGTAGCTAACTATGGCTACACCTTC
few	TRBJ1-2	TRBV20-1	TRBD1	CSARGQSIYGYTF	TGCAGTGCCAGGGGACAGTCGATCTATGGCTACACCTTC
few	TRBJ2-7	TRBV4-1	TRBD2	CASSQRGTEGIEQYF	TGCGCCAGCAGCCAGCGGGGGACGGAGGGGATCGAGCAGTACTTC
NA	TRBJ2-7	TRBV7-2	NA	CASSPFDSYEQYF	TGTGCCAGCAGCCCATTCGATTCCTACGAGCAGTACTTC
NA	TRBJ2-5	TRBV24-1	TRBD2	CATSDPRTSGGKETQYF	TGTGCCACCAGTGATCCCCGGACTAGCGGGGGGAAAGAGACCCAGTACTTC
NA	TRBJ2-5	TRBV20-1	TRBD1	CSARVPEGQSTTMSIQRGYNEQYF	TGCAGTGCTAGAGTCCCTGAGGGACAGAGTACCACAATGAGCATCCAACGTGGTTATAATGAGCAGTACTTC
NA	TRBJ1-1	TRBV29-1	TRBD1	CSGGQRNTEAFF	TGCAGTGGGGGACAGCGAAACACTGAAGCTTTCTTT
NA	TRBJ2-3	TRBV28	TRBD2	CASSLWEWLAGSTDTQYF	TGTGCCAGCAGTTTATGGGAGTGGCTAGCGGGTAGCACAGATACGCAGTATTTT
NA	TRBJ2-1	TRBV20-1	NA	CSARDVGGQSSYNEQFF	TGCAGTGCTAGAGATGTAGGGGGGCAGAGCTCCTACAATGAGCAGTTCTTC
NA	TRBJ2-7	TRBV28	NA	CASSLAAAAFPYEQYF	TGTGCCAGCAGTTTGGCCGCGGCAGCCTTTCCCTACGAGCAGTACTTC
NA	TRBJ2-7	TRBV10-3	TRBD1	CAISPGQGREQYF	TGTGCCATCAGCCCGGGACAGGGCCGCGAGCAGTACTTC
few	TRBJ1-6	TRBV12-3/TRBV12-4	NA	CASSFGQVNSPLHF	TGTGCCAGCAGTTTCGGGCAGGTTAATTCACCCCTCCACTTT
NA	TRBJ2-5	TRBV12-3/TRBV12-4	TRBD2	CASSIPGGETQYF	TGTGCCAGCAGTATCCCGGGAGGAGAGACCCAGTACTTC
NA	TRBJ2-7	TRBV27	NA	CASSLLGTGASYNEQYF	TGTGCCAGCAGTTTACTTGGTACTGGGGCCTCCTACAATGAGCAGTACTTC
NA	TRBJ1-2	TRBV5-6	NA	CASSLFSRGNGYTF	TGTGCCAGCAGCTTGTTTTCAAGGGGCAATGGCTACACCTTC
NA	TRBJ1-1	TRBV10-3	TRBD1	CAISETRDRGWGAFF	TGTGCCATCAGTGAGACCAGGGACAGGGGGTGGGGAGCTTTCTTT
many	TRBJ2-5	TRBV18	NA	CASSTQKQENQETQYF	TGTGCCAGCTCAACGCAGAAACAGGAGAACCAAGAGACCCAGTACTTC
NA	TRBJ2-2	TRBV15	NA	CATRLDRQSTGELFF	TGTGCCACCAGACTGGACAGACAGTCCACCGGGGAGCTGTTTTTT
NA	TRBJ2-7	TRBV6-1	NA	CASSDRGYDEQYF	TGTGCCAGCAGTGACAGGGGCTACGACGAGCAGTACTTC
NA	TRBJ2-5	TRBV2	NA	CASRLAQETQYF	TGTGCCAGCAGACTGGCCCAAGAGACCCAGTACTTC
once	TRBJ1-2	TRBV20-1	TRBD1	CSARRTTGNDGYTF	TGCAGTGCTCGCCGAACGACAGGGAACGATGGCTACACCTTC
NA	TRBJ1-2	TRBV20-1	TRBD1	CSAPKTGLFEGYTF	TGCAGTGCCCCAAAGACAGGGCTTTTCGAGGGCTACACCTTC
NA	TRBJ1-2	TRBV6-1	NA	CASSEAREYYGYTF	TGTGCCAGCAGTGAAGCGAGGGAATACTATGGCTACACCTTC
many	TRBJ1-6	TRBV7-9	TRBD1	CASSLWDRDNSPLHF	TGTGCCAGCAGCTTATGGGACAGGGATAATTCACCCCTCCACTTT
few	TRBJ2-7	TRBV7-8	NA	CASSWDRAGYEQYF	TGTGCCAGCAGCTGGGACAGAGCGGGTTACGAGCAGTACTTC
NA	TRBJ2-3	TRBV27	TRBD1	CASSLYRGSTDTQYF	TGTGCCAGCAGTTTATACAGGGGAAGCACAGATACGCAGTATTTT
few	TRBJ1-2	TRBV20-1	TRBD1	CSAFTGEGYYGYTF	TGCAGTGCTTTCACAGGGGAGGGTTACTATGGCTACACCTTC
NA	TRBJ1-1	TRBV2	NA	CACSEAGALTEAFF	TGTGCCTGCAGTGAAGCGGGGGCCCTCACTGAAGCTTTCTTT
NA	TRBJ2-6	TRBV20-1	TRBD1	CSARKTGFVKSGANVLTF	TGCAGTGCCAGAAAGACAGGGTTCGTTAAATCTGGGGCCAACGTCCTGACTTTC
NA	TRBJ1-1	TRBV27	NA	CASIVRGRGVTEAFF	TGTGCCAGCATCGTCCGGGGGAGGGGGGTCACTGAAGCTTTCTTT
NA	TRBJ2-5	TRBV4-1	NA	CASSSLVAETQYF	TGCGCCAGCAGCTCCCTGGTCGCCGAGACCCAGTACTTC
NA	TRBJ2-3	TRBV6-2/TRBV6-3	NA	CASSSIGGYSTDTQYF	TGTGCCAGCAGTTCCATCGGCGGGTATAGCACAGATACGCAGTATTTT
few	TRBJ2-3	TRBV15	NA	CATSRRGVTDTQYF	TGTGCCACCAGCCGCCGAGGGGTCACAGATACGCAGTATTTT
few	TRBJ2-1	TRBV6-5	NA	CASSRTYNEQFF	TGTGCCAGCAGTCGCACCTACAATGAGCAGTTCTTC
NA	TRBJ2-3	TRBV12-3/TRBV12-4	TRBD2	CACSGGGTSTDTQYF	TGTGCCTGCAGCGGGGGGGGGACTAGCACAGATACGCAGTATTTT
NA	TRBJ1-5	TRBV5-5	NA	CASSLVGIGNQPQHF	TGTGCCAGCAGCTTGGTTGGAATCGGCAATCAGCCCCAGCATTTT
many	TRBJ2-1	TRBV10-3	NA	CATGWSTDEQFF	TGTGCCACGGGGTGGTCTACGGATGAGCAGTTCTTC
few	TRBJ2-3	TRBV20-1	TRBD1	CSALGQGGTDTQYF	TGCAGTGCTCTCGGACAGGGGGGCACAGATACGCAGTATTTT
NA	TRBJ2-1	TRBV6-1	NA	CASSEFPANEQFF	TGTGCCAGCAGTGAATTCCCGGCCAATGAGCAGTTCTTC
once	TRBJ2-2	TRBV7-2	NA	CASSPTADGTGELFF	TGTGCCAGCAGCCCAACGGCGGATGGGACCGGGGAGCTGTTTTTT
NA	TRBJ2-3	TRBV10-3	NA	CAEIQETLSNASTDTQYF	TGTGCCGAAATACAGGAGACCCTTTCTAACGCTAGCACAGATACGCAGTATTTT
NA	TRBJ2-7	TRBV9	NA	CASSVGWSNSYEQYF	TGTGCCAGCAGCGTAGGGTGGTCCAACTCCTACGAGCAGTACTTC
NA	TRBJ2-7	TRBV29-1	NA	CSVHGTDAYEQYF	TGCAGCGTCCACGGGACGGACGCCTACGAGCAGTACTTC
NA	TRBJ1-6	TRBV4-1	TRBD1	CASSQGTGQDSPLHF	TGCGCCAGCAGCCAAGGGACAGGGCAAGATTCACCCCTCCACTTT
NA	TRBJ1-4	TRBV5-1	NA	CASAKEQVNEKLFF	TGCGCCAGCGCGAAGGAGCAGGTTAATGAAAAACTGTTTTTT
NA	TRBJ1-2	TRBV11-1	NA	CASSHVIGPGTVVGGYTF	TGTGCCAGCAGCCACGTCATTGGACCCGGGACGGTTGTTGGTGGCTACACCTTC
NA	TRBJ2-2	TRBV12-3/TRBV12-4	NA	CASGGESTGELFF	TGTGCCAGTGGCGGAGAGAGCACCGGGGAGCTGTTTTTT
NA	TRBJ2-1	TRBV28	TRBD1	CASSLSAGQVLDEQFF	TGTGCCAGCAGTTTATCTGCGGGACAGGTTCTCGATGAGCAGTTCTTC
NA	TRBJ1-2	TRBV15	TRBD1	CASRGTDFNYGYTF	TGTGCCAGCAGGGGGACAGACTTTAACTATGGCTACACCTTC
NA	TRBJ1-5	TRBV5-5	NA	CASSLTGRDIQPQHF	TGTGCCAGCAGCTTGACAGGGAGGGACATCCAGCCCCAGCATTTT
NA	TRBJ2-2	TRBV5-1	NA	CASTLTGGGTGELFF	TGCGCCAGCACCCTGACAGGTGGAGGCACCGGGGAGCTGTTTTTT